The 15 T cell receptor beta chains listed next were all sequenced from one sample in a study of T cell repertoires in cytomegalovirus infection. TCRdb independently ran MiXCR on the reads; one entry per CDR3 protein. The sample comprises fewer than 200,000 distinct CDR3 sequences, around an eighth of which are singletons, and 27% rests with the top ten. Sequencing used PBMCs. The receptors come from a human donor in good health (CMV status not recorded). Some clones in this sample may be carry-over from other donors' samples.

This clonotype was counted between two and nine times. The chain carries TRBV20-1 and TRBJ2-5, with D possibly being TRBD2 (5 bases). Germline V gene sequence: CDR1 DFQATT, CDR2 SNEGSKA (reference sequence). The CDR3 spans 12 residues. CDR3 nucleotide sequence: TGCAGCGGAGCGGCAAGATTGGAGACCCAGTACTTC. This gives the protein CSGAARLETQYF.

The sample holds many counts of this clonotype. This rearrangement joins TRBV28 to TRBJ2-5, with D perhaps TRBD2 (6 bases). The germline V gene encodes CDR1 MDHEN and CDR2 SYDVKM. V shed 6 bases and J shed 5 bases, with 13 bases lying between them. The CDR3 extends over 13 amino acids. In nucleotides, the CDR3 is TGTGCCAGCAGAGGAGGGGAGTGGGAGACCCAGTACTTC. Translated, it gives CASRGGEWETQYF.

The V and J genes are TRBV7-9 and TRBJ1-1; no firm D call. This CDR3 is built from 11 residues. The V end lost 2 bases, the J end lost 11 bases, and 9 bases lay between the germline ends. CDR1 SEHNR and CDR2 FQNEAQ come from the germline V gene (reference sequence). CDR3 DNA: TGTGCCAGCAGCTTAAGAGAGGAGGCTTTCTTT. It encodes CASSLREEAFF.

This clonotype turned up a few times. The gene calls are TRBV5-4 and TRBJ2-1, with 8 bases fitting TRBD2. CDR1 is SGHNT and CDR2 is YYREEE in the germline V gene (reference sequence). The CDR3 has 16 residues. Trimming cost V 4 bases and J 4 bases; bases outside gene matches: 10. The CDR3 bases are TGTGCCAGCAGCCCGCCGGGGGGGGGCCCTTACAATGAGCAGTTCTTC. Protein sequence: CASSPPGGGPYNEQFF.

This clonotype appeared a few times. The chain joins TRBV6-2 or TRBV6-3 to TRBJ1-2; no clear D gene. Germline CDR1 and CDR2: MNHEY and SVGEGT. The CDR3 runs 14 residues. V was trimmed by 0 bases and J by 6 bases, leaving 11 bases between them. CDR3 sequence: CASSYSRPQNGYTF. The CDR3 DNA is TGTGCCAGCAGTTACTCGAGACCACAGAATGGCTACACCTTC.

This clonotype showed up just a few times. At one boundary the junction diverges from the germline segment, which might be a read error. The chain uses TRBV19 and TRBJ1-4, with TRBD1 matching over 8 bases. Germline CDR1 reads LNHDA; CDR2 reads SQIVND (reference sequence). CDR3 size: 13 residues. CDR3 residues: CASTGQGNEKLFF. The DNA for the CDR3 is TGTGCGAGTACCGGACAGGGTAATGAAAAACTGTTTTTT.

This rearrangement joins TRBV28 to TRBJ2-1; 8 bases are shared with TRBD2. The CDR3 sequence is 17 residues long. Germline V CDR1 and CDR2: MDHEN, SYDVKM. J was trimmed by 3 bases and V by 6 bases; bases with no gene match: 13. CDR3 nucleotide sequence: TGTGCCAGCAGGCCTACTAGCGGCCGTATAAACTACAATGAGCAGTTCTTC. It translates to CASRPTSGRINYNEQFF.

The chain employs TRBV24-1 and TRBJ1-5, with 7 bases fitting TRBD1. Per germline, CDR1 KGHDR and CDR2 SFDVKD. V lost 8 bases to trimming and J lost 4 bases; unmatched junction nucleotides: 4. The CDR3 extends over 13 amino acids. The CDR3 sequence is CATNDRENQPQHF. The CDR3 nucleotides are TGTGCCACCAACGACAGGGAAAATCAGCCCCAGCATTTT.

This clonotype turned up a few times. J is TRBJ2-1 and V is TRBV7-9; D unresolved. CDR1 SEHNR and CDR2 FQNEAQ come from the germline V gene (reference sequence). Trimming shortened V by 1 base and J by 2 bases, and 15 bases separated the two germline ends. The CDR3 is 17 amino acids. DNA of the CDR3: TGTGCCAGCAGCTTAGGTTCGCCCTCCTCCCCCTACAATGAGCAGTTCTTC. Its translation: CASSLGSPSSPYNEQFF.

The chain is built from TRBV7-9 and TRBJ1-5; perhaps TRBD1 as D (5 bases). The CDR3 totals 16 residues. The germline gives CDR1 SEHNR, CDR2 FQNEAQ (reference sequence). Trimming took off 2 bases at V and 0 bases at J, with 11 bases between the two ends. The CDR3: CASSLLGTNSNQPQHF. CDR3 sequence (DNA): TGTGCCAGCAGCTTACTCGGGACTAATAGCAATCAGCCCCAGCATTTT.

The rearrangement uses TRBV20-1 and TRBJ1-2, with D perhaps matching TRBD1 (5 bases). Germline loops: CDR1 DFQATT, CDR2 SNEGSKA (reference sequence). The CDR3 contains 13 residues. V gave up 7 bases and J gave up 6 bases, with 18 bases separating them. CDR3 coding DNA: TGCAGTGAGAGAGGGGCAGGGATAGATGGCTACACCTTC. Its translation is CSERGAGIDGYTF.

This clonotype has a count of ten or more. The V and J genes are TRBV12-3 or TRBV12-4 and TRBJ2-2; D might be TRBD2 (5 bases). The CDR3 is 14 amino acids. V was clipped by 6 bases and J by 2 bases, with 10 bases between them. The CDR3 DNA is TGTGCCAGCAGACCGGACTTTAACACCGGGGAGCTGTTTTTT. This codes for CASRPDFNTGELFF.

Comments on this clonotype: A much larger clone differs by one base, so this may be a read error. This chain links TRBV6-1 with TRBJ1-2; no definite D call. The CDR3 consists of 13 residues. CDR1 MNHNS and CDR2 SASEGT come from the germline V gene. In nucleotides, the CDR3 is TGTGCCAGCAGTGAAACAGTTAACTATGACTACACCTTC. Protein sequence: CASSETVNYDYTF.

This clonotype appeared a few times. J is TRBJ1-5 and V is TRBV29-1; 7 nucleotides match TRBD1. V was clipped by 4 bases and J by 5 bases; unmatched bases: 5. The CDR3 loop spans 13 amino acids. Per germline, CDR1 SQVTM and CDR2 ANQGSEA. The CDR3 coding sequence is TGCAGCGTTGCGACAGGGTCCCATCAGCCCCAGCATTTT. It codes for CSVATGSHQPQHF.

This clonotype was recorded at least ten times. The chain employs TRBV7-2 and TRBJ1-3; tentatively, D is TRBD1 (6 bases). Germline assignment: CDR1 SGHTA and CDR2 FQGNSA. Deletions cut 0 bases from V and 6 bases from J, with 18 bases between. The CDR3 consists of 17 residues. CDR3 sequence (DNA): TGTGCCAGCAGCTTAGCGCTATGGGCCGGACAGCAAAACACCATATATTTT. Translating it yields CASSLALWAGQQNTIYF.